These T cell receptor beta chains were read from a single sample in a study of T cell changes during pregnancy in multiple sclerosis. Profiling relied on immunoSEQ multiplex PCR, and the TCRdb table lists in-frame clones only, not all of them. The sample lists tens of thousands of clones; more than 80% were seen once. Sequencing was performed on peripheral blood, taken in the first trimester of pregnancy. The origin of the receptors is a female donor in good health, enrolled as a control in a pregnancy study. Each CDR3 is given with its conserved first and last residue. D genes are given only for firm matches. For some rows the clone size is stated as once, few or many, or as a class when expanded; others skip it.

D	size	V	length	J	CDR3	DNA
TRBD1	.	TRBV6-1	11	TRBJ2-7	CASSGWDRGDF	TGTGCCAGCAGTGGGTGGGACAGGGGAGACTTC
TRBD1	.	TRBV5-6	16	TRBJ1-2	CASSLGSRTGNYGYTF	TGTGCCAGCAGCTTGGGCTCTCGGACAGGGAACTATGGCTACACCTTC
.	.	TRBV2	16	TRBJ2-1	CASIEFRRFSGDEQFF	TGTGCCAGCATAGAGTTTCGGCGGTTTTCAGGGGATGAGCAGTTCTTC
TRBD1	once	TRBV5-1	14	TRBJ1-1	CASSWTGLNTEAFF	TGCGCCAGCAGCTGGACAGGTCTGAACACTGAAGCTTTCTTT
TRBD1	once	TRBV15	14	TRBJ2-2	CATNGQENTGELFF	TGTGCCACCAACGGACAGGAGAACACCGGGGAGCTGTTTTTT
TRBD1	.	TRBV27	15	TRBJ1-1	CASSETGVGNTEAFF	TGTGCCAGCAGTGAAACAGGGGTAGGCAACACTGAAGCTTTCTTT
.	.	TRBV4-3	13	TRBJ1-2	CASSQDVGYGYTF	TGCGCCAGCAGCCAAGACGTCGGGTATGGCTACACCTTC
.	.	TRBV28	17	TRBJ1-5	CASSLSGSYRVHQPQHF	TGTGCCAGCAGTTTATCGGGGTCTTACAGGGTACATCAGCCCCAGCATTTT
.	.	TRBV5-1	12	TRBJ1-1	CASTGVNTEAFF	TGCGCCAGCACGGGGGTAAACACTGAAGCTTTCTTT
.	.	TRBV7-7	13	TRBJ2-1	CASSLVRWGQQFF	TGTGCTAGCAGCTTAGTCCGATGGGGGCAGCAGTTCTTC
TRBD2	.	TRBV4-2	13	TRBJ2-1	CASSRAGNNEQFF	TGTGCCAGCTCCAGAGCGGGAAACAATGAGCAGTTCTTC
.	.	TRBV6-6	13	TRBJ2-7	CASSSRQAYEQYF	TGTGCCAGCAGTTCCAGGCAAGCCTACGAGCAGTACTTC
.	.	TRBV6-5	14	TRBJ2-7	CASSPEGGGNEQYF	TGTGCCAGCAGCCCCGAAGGGGGCGGGAACGAGCAGTACTTC
TRBD1	.	TRBV5-1	14	TRBJ1-4	CASSLAGQGEKLFF	TGCGCCAGCAGCTTGGCCGGACAGGGTGAAAAACTGTTTTTT
.	.	TRBV6-6	12	TRBJ1-1	CASRLGRSEAFF	TGTGCCAGCAGACTTGGGAGGAGTGAAGCTTTCTTT
.	.	TRBV7-9	15	TRBJ2-3	CASSYRTETLDTQYF	TGTGCCAGCAGCTACCGGACAGAGACCCTAGATACGCAGTATTTT
TRBD1	.	TRBV6-5	15	TRBJ1-1	CASSYSGTGLTEAFF	TGTGCCAGCAGTTACTCCGGGACAGGGCTAACTGAAGCTTTCTTT
.	.	TRBV7-9	18	TRBJ2-2	CASSLGWGGGTDTGELFF	TGTGCCAGCAGCTTAGGTTGGGGAGGGGGAACCGACACCGGGGAGCTGTTTTTT
.	.	TRBV27	13	TRBJ1-2	CASSLGQNYGYTF	TGTGCCAGCAGTTTAGGTCAGAACTATGGCTACACCTTC
.	.	TRBV5-1	14	TRBJ2-5	CASSFGGGQETQYF	TGCGCCAGCAGCTTTGGGGGCGGGCAAGAGACCCAGTACTTC
TRBD1	.	TRBV28	16	TRBJ1-1	CASSLGTGVLNTEAFF	TGTGCCAGCAGTTTGGGGACAGGGGTTCTGAACACTGAAGCTTTCTTT
.	.	TRBV4-2	14	TRBJ1-1	CASSPGGSGSEAFF	TGTGCCAGCAGCCCTGGGGGGTCTGGGTCTGAAGCTTTCTTT
TRBD2	.	TRBV28	16	TRBJ2-7	CASSLIASGRRTEQYF	TGTGCCAGCAGTTTGATCGCTAGCGGGAGAAGAACCGAGCAGTACTTC